A selection of T cell receptor beta chains follows, all from one sample in a study of blood T cell repertoires in COVID-19. The table came from immunoSEQ multiplex PCR; TCRdb's copy has only in-frame clones and leaves some out. The sample has 200,000 to 250,000 clones; 82% are singletons. The sequencing input was PBMCs or T cells enriched from blood (not recorded which). The origin of the receptors is a woman in her fifties or sixties who had recovered from COVID-19. CDR3s include the opening cysteine and the closing phenylalanine or tryptophan. A D gene is named only where the DNA matches it firmly. A row's size may be missing; if present it is once, few, many or a size class.

D gene: .
V gene: TRBV7-9
J gene: TRBJ1-2
clone size: .
CDR3 DNA: TGTGCCAGCAGCGGGCAGGGGGGCTACACCTTC
CDR3 protein: CASSGQGGYTF

D gene: .
V gene: TRBV7-2
J gene: TRBJ1-2
clone size: .
CDR3 DNA: TGTGCCAGCAGCTTAGTCACCAGGGAGGCTGGCTACACCTTC
CDR3 protein: CASSLVTREAGYTF

D gene: TRBD2
V gene: TRBV6-6
J gene: TRBJ2-4
clone size: once
CDR3 DNA: TGTGCCAGCCTCTCGACTAGCGGCCAAAACATTCAGTACTTC
CDR3 protein: CASLSTSGQNIQYF

D gene: .
V gene: TRBV4-1
J gene: TRBJ1-5
clone size: few
CDR3 DNA: TGCGCCAGCAGCCAAGAAGGCGGAGGCATGCCAAATCAGCCCCAGCATTTT
CDR3 protein: CASSQEGGGMPNQPQHF

D gene: .
V gene: TRBV7-9
J gene: TRBJ1-5
clone size: .
CDR3 DNA: TGTGCCAGCAGGGCTCAGGGGTTCAATAGCAATCAGCCCCAGCATTTT
CDR3 protein: CASRAQGFNSNQPQHF

D gene: TRBD1
V gene: TRBV25-1
J gene: TRBJ1-6
clone size: .
CDR3 DNA: TGTGCCAGCGGGACCGGGACAGGGCACTCACCCCTCCACTTT
CDR3 protein: CASGTGTGHSPLHF

D gene: TRBD2
V gene: TRBV3-1/TRBV3-2
J gene: TRBJ2-1
clone size: .
CDR3 DNA: TGTGCCAGCAGCCAAGTTCTAGCGGGAGTATACAATGAGCAGTTCTTC
CDR3 protein: CASSQVLAGVYNEQFF

D gene: TRBD1
V gene: TRBV14
J gene: TRBJ1-2
clone size: .
CDR3 DNA: TGTGCCAGCCGAAAGCCGGGACAGGGAAAAAAGGATGGCTACACCTTC
CDR3 protein: CASRKPGQGKKDGYTF

D gene: .
V gene: TRBV4-2
J gene: TRBJ1-2
clone size: .
CDR3 DNA: TGTGCCAGCAGCCAAGGGCAGGATACGTACTATGGCTACACCTTC
CDR3 protein: CASSQGQDTYYGYTF

D gene: TRBD2
V gene: TRBV4-1
J gene: TRBJ2-5
clone size: few
CDR3 DNA: TGCGCCTCCAGACTAGCGGGGGGGCCGTTAGAGACCCAGTACTTC
CDR3 protein: CASRLAGGPLETQYF

D gene: .
V gene: TRBV18
J gene: TRBJ2-2
clone size: .
CDR3 DNA: TGTGCCAGCTCACCACCCGGGAGCACCGGGGAGCTGTTTTTT
CDR3 protein: CASSPPGSTGELFF

D gene: TRBD1
V gene: TRBV3-1/TRBV3-2
J gene: TRBJ1-1
clone size: .
CDR3 DNA: TGTGCCAGCAGCCAGGGACAGGGGGCGTCAGAAGCTTTCTTT
CDR3 protein: CASSQGQGASEAFF

D gene: TRBD1
V gene: TRBV4-1
J gene: TRBJ2-3
clone size: .
CDR3 DNA: TGCGCCAGCAGCCAAGAGCCGGGACAGGGTGGCTTGGATACGCAGTATTTT
CDR3 protein: CASSQEPGQGGLDTQYF

D gene: .
V gene: TRBV19
J gene: TRBJ1-5
clone size: .
CDR3 DNA: TGTGCCAGTGAACGGGACTCTCGTCCGGGCAATCAGCCCCAGCATTTT
CDR3 protein: CASERDSRPGNQPQHF

D gene: .
V gene: TRBV7-2
J gene: TRBJ1-6
clone size: .
CDR3 DNA: TGTGCCAGCAGCTTAGCGGGGCCGCCAAATTCACCCCTCCACTTT
CDR3 protein: CASSLAGPPNSPLHF

D gene: .
V gene: TRBV19
J gene: TRBJ1-5
clone size: .
CDR3 DNA: TGTGCCAGTAGTATCTCCGTGAATCAGCCCCAGCATTTT
CDR3 protein: CASSISVNQPQHF

D gene: TRBD1
V gene: TRBV7-2
J gene: TRBJ1-3
clone size: .
CDR3 DNA: TGTGCCAGCAGCTTAGCGACAGGGGTGGGCGGAAACACCATATATTTT
CDR3 protein: CASSLATGVGGNTIYF

D gene: .
V gene: TRBV13
J gene: TRBJ2-1
clone size: .
CDR3 DNA: TGTGCCAGCAGCTTAGACCCAGGGCACAATGAGCAGTTCTTC
CDR3 protein: CASSLDPGHNEQFF

D gene: .
V gene: TRBV7-9
J gene: TRBJ2-1
clone size: .
CDR3 DNA: TGTGCCAGCAGCCCCCCTAATAGCGGCCACGTGGATGAGCAGTTCTTC
CDR3 protein: CASSPPNSGHVDEQFF

D gene: TRBD2
V gene: TRBV4-3
J gene: TRBJ2-1
clone size: .
CDR3 DNA: TGCGCCAGCAGCCAGCTAGCGGGGGGGCGGGGTGAGCAGTTCTTC
CDR3 protein: CASSQLAGGRGEQFF

D gene: .
V gene: TRBV7-8
J gene: TRBJ2-2
clone size: .
CDR3 DNA: TGTGCCAGCAGCTTAACTCCGGTGAGGGCCGGGGAGCTGTTTTTT
CDR3 protein: CASSLTPVRAGELFF

D gene: TRBD2
V gene: TRBV11-3
J gene: TRBJ2-1
clone size: .
CDR3 DNA: TGTGCCAGCAGCTCGGCTAGCGGGAGCTCCTACAATGAGCAGTTCTTC
CDR3 protein: CASSSASGSSYNEQFF

D gene: TRBD2
V gene: TRBV6-2/TRBV6-3
J gene: TRBJ2-5
clone size: .
CDR3 DNA: TGTGCCAGCAGTTGGCCCCGGACTAGCGGACAACCCCAAGAGACCCAGTACTTC
CDR3 protein: CASSWPRTSGQPQETQYF

D gene: .
V gene: TRBV12-5
J gene: TRBJ2-1
clone size: .
CDR3 DNA: TGTGCTAGTGGTTCGGGGGACAGCGGTGAGCAGTTCTTC
CDR3 protein: CASGSGDSGEQFF

D gene: TRBD1
V gene: TRBV6-2/TRBV6-3
J gene: TRBJ2-3
clone size: .
CDR3 DNA: TGTGCCAGCAGTTACGACAGGGGTTTGACAGATACGCAGTATTTT
CDR3 protein: CASSYDRGLTDTQYF

D gene: .
V gene: TRBV19
J gene: TRBJ1-5
clone size: .
CDR3 DNA: TGTGCCAGTAGTATCCCCGGACAGTTGAGTCAGCCCCAGCATTTT
CDR3 protein: CASSIPGQLSQPQHF

D gene: .
V gene: TRBV29-1
J gene: TRBJ1-1
clone size: .
CDR3 DNA: TGCAGCGTTTCCGACAAAGGGGGTGAAGCTTTCTTT
CDR3 protein: CSVSDKGGEAFF

D gene: .
V gene: TRBV7-2
J gene: TRBJ2-5
clone size: once
CDR3 DNA: TGTGCCAGCAGCTCGCGGACTAAACAAGAGACCCAGTACTTC
CDR3 protein: CASSSRTKQETQYF

D gene: .
V gene: TRBV30
J gene: TRBJ1-1
clone size: .
CDR3 DNA: TGTGCCTGGAGCGTCGACAGAAACCGAGAAGCTTTCTTT
CDR3 protein: CAWSVDRNREAFF

D gene: .
V gene: TRBV7-8
J gene: TRBJ2-6
clone size: .
CDR3 DNA: TGTGCCAGCAGCCGGTCTACTGGGGCCAACGTCCTGACTTTC
CDR3 protein: CASSRSTGANVLTF

D gene: TRBD1
V gene: TRBV7-3
J gene: TRBJ1-1
clone size: few
CDR3 DNA: TGTGCCAGCAGCTCTCAGACAGGGGCGAACACTGAAGCTTTCTTT
CDR3 protein: CASSSQTGANTEAFF

D gene: TRBD1
V gene: TRBV7-7
J gene: TRBJ2-1
clone size: once
CDR3 DNA: TGTGCCAGCAGCTCGGGACAGGGAATATCGAGTGAGCAGTTCTTC
CDR3 protein: CASSSGQGISSEQFF

D gene: TRBD2
V gene: TRBV7-2
J gene: TRBJ2-1
clone size: .
CDR3 DNA: TGTGCCAGCAGCTTAAACAGCGGGAGCTCCTACAATGAGCAGTTCTTC
CDR3 protein: CASSLNSGSSYNEQFF

D gene: TRBD1
V gene: TRBV5-6
J gene: TRBJ2-7
clone size: .
CDR3 DNA: TGTGCCAGCAGCTTGTCGTCCCTACAGGGACAGGGGGGCGAGCAGTACTTC
CDR3 protein: CASSLSSLQGQGGEQYF

D gene: TRBD2
V gene: TRBV27
J gene: TRBJ2-1
clone size: once
CDR3 DNA: TGTGCCAGCAGCCTGACTAGCGTCGTAACCTACAATGAGCAGTTCTTC
CDR3 protein: CASSLTSVVTYNEQFF

D gene: TRBD1
V gene: TRBV7-6
J gene: TRBJ1-2
clone size: .
CDR3 DNA: TGTGCCAGCAGCTTAGCGAGGGCAGGGGGTGATGGCTACACCTTC
CDR3 protein: CASSLARAGGDGYTF

D gene: .
V gene: TRBV6-5
J gene: TRBJ1-5
clone size: .
CDR3 DNA: TGTGCCACCTCAAGACAGGTTAGCAATCAGCCCCAGCATTTT
CDR3 protein: CATSRQVSNQPQHF

D gene: TRBD2
V gene: TRBV6-4
J gene: TRBJ2-7
clone size: .
CDR3 DNA: TGTGCCAGCAGTCCCTCGGGGGGTGTCGAGCAGTACTTC
CDR3 protein: CASSPSGGVEQYF

D gene: TRBD2
V gene: TRBV11-2
J gene: TRBJ2-2
clone size: .
CDR3 DNA: TGTGCCAGCAGCTTAACGGGGAGGGCCGGCGGGGAGCTGTTTTTT
CDR3 protein: CASSLTGRAGGELFF

D gene: .
V gene: TRBV4-3
J gene: TRBJ1-4
clone size: .
CDR3 DNA: TGCGCCAGCAGCCAAGATTGGGGCCGGCTAGAAAAACTGTTTTTT
CDR3 protein: CASSQDWGRLEKLFF

D gene: .
V gene: TRBV7-2
J gene: TRBJ1-1
clone size: .
CDR3 DNA: TGTGCCAGCAGCTCGCAGGGAGGTCGACTAGGATCCACTGAAGCTTTCTTT
CDR3 protein: CASSSQGGRLGSTEAFF

D gene: TRBD2
V gene: TRBV5-5
J gene: TRBJ2-1
clone size: .
CDR3 DNA: TGTGCCAGCAGCTTGGTTAGCGGGGATCGGAATGAGCAGTTCTTC
CDR3 protein: CASSLVSGDRNEQFF

D gene: .
V gene: TRBV19
J gene: TRBJ1-2
clone size: .
CDR3 DNA: TGTGCCAGTAGTATAGGAGATACCCTTCTCTATGGCTACACCTTC
CDR3 protein: CASSIGDTLLYGYTF

D gene: TRBD2
V gene: TRBV10-3
J gene: TRBJ2-1
clone size: few
CDR3 DNA: TGTGCCATCAGTGGGACTAGCGGGGGCAATGAGCAGTTCTTC
CDR3 protein: CAISGTSGGNEQFF

D gene: TRBD1
V gene: TRBV5-6
J gene: TRBJ1-1
clone size: .
CDR3 DNA: TGTGCCAGCAGCGACGGGACAGGGGTGGGCACTGAAGCTTTCTTT
CDR3 protein: CASSDGTGVGTEAFF

D gene: .
V gene: TRBV10-2
J gene: TRBJ2-6
clone size: .
CDR3 DNA: TGCGCCAGCAGGACCCCTCAGGGGAGAGATTTCCCCTCTGGGGCCAACGTCCTGACTTTC
CDR3 protein: CASRTPQGRDFPSGANVLTF

D gene: .
V gene: TRBV19
J gene: TRBJ1-5
clone size: .
CDR3 DNA: TGTGCCAGTAGTATAGATCCAGGGGACAATCAGCCCCAGCATTTT
CDR3 protein: CASSIDPGDNQPQHF

D gene: .
V gene: TRBV2
J gene: TRBJ2-7
clone size: once
CDR3 DNA: TGTGCCAGCATGGAGGGGGCCTCGTACGAGCAGTACTTC
CDR3 protein: CASMEGASYEQYF

D gene: .
V gene: TRBV9
J gene: TRBJ1-1
clone size: .
CDR3 DNA: TGTGCCAGCAGCGTAGTAGGAGATTTAATCGCTGAAGCTTTCTTT
CDR3 protein: CASSVVGDLIAEAFF

D gene: TRBD2
V gene: TRBV5-4
J gene: TRBJ2-3
clone size: .
CDR3 DNA: TGTGCCAGCAGCTTACCGGGAGGGCCGGTAGATACGCAGTATTTT
CDR3 protein: CASSLPGGPVDTQYF

D gene: .
V gene: TRBV7-9
J gene: TRBJ2-7
clone size: .
CDR3 DNA: TGTGCCAGCAGCTTAGAGAGCTCCTACGAGCAGTACTTC
CDR3 protein: CASSLESSYEQYF

D gene: TRBD1
V gene: TRBV9
J gene: TRBJ1-4
clone size: .
CDR3 DNA: TGTGCCAGCAGCTCCCCAGGGGGCTGGGATGAAAAACTGTTTTTT
CDR3 protein: CASSSPGGWDEKLFF

D gene: TRBD1
V gene: TRBV24-1
J gene: TRBJ1-1
clone size: .
CDR3 DNA: TGTGCCACCCGTAAGGGGGCGAGCACTGAAGCTTTCTTT
CDR3 protein: CATRKGASTEAFF

D gene: .
V gene: TRBV9
J gene: TRBJ2-6
clone size: once
CDR3 DNA: TGTGCCAGTAGCTCTGGGGCCAACGTCCTGACTTTC
CDR3 protein: CASSSGANVLTF

D gene: .
V gene: TRBV5-1
J gene: TRBJ2-7
clone size: .
CDR3 DNA: TGCGCCAGCAGCTTGGGAGAGGGTTGGTCCTACGAGCAGTACTTC
CDR3 protein: CASSLGEGWSYEQYF

D gene: TRBD1
V gene: TRBV29-1
J gene: TRBJ1-3
clone size: .
CDR3 DNA: TGCAGCGTTGTGGGGACAGGGAAAAGCTCTGGAAACACCATATATTTT
CDR3 protein: CSVVGTGKSSGNTIYF

D gene: TRBD1
V gene: TRBV19
J gene: TRBJ2-7
clone size: .
CDR3 DNA: TGTGCCAGTAGTATAAACGGGGACAGATCCTACGAGCAGTACTTC
CDR3 protein: CASSINGDRSYEQYF

D gene: TRBD1
V gene: TRBV6-1
J gene: TRBJ1-6
clone size: .
CDR3 DNA: TGTGCCAGCAGTGAAGGACAGGGCTACGGTTCACCCCTCCACTTT
CDR3 protein: CASSEGQGYGSPLHF

D gene: TRBD1
V gene: TRBV7-6
J gene: TRBJ1-2
clone size: .
CDR3 DNA: TGTGCCAGCAGCCAGGGGACAGGGACCTCATATGGCTACACCTTC
CDR3 protein: CASSQGTGTSYGYTF